Listed here is a single T cell receptor (beta chain). Its target is unknown. The sequenced template was cDNA made from the entire isolated RNA. The protocol was immunoSEQ multiplex PCR, while the TCRdb copy is restricted to in-frame clones and leaves out a portion. The sample includes 150,000 to 200,000 clones, approximately 8.8% of them seen just once. This specimen belongs to a study of beta chain features in type 1 diabetes. Study-wide results and limits: More deletions and fewer insertions at VDJ junctions were found in patients with type 1 diabetes. There was a moderate but significant shortening of TCRB CDR3s in all four CD4+ subsets of Type 1 diabetes patients.

From germline, CDR1 is SQVTM and CDR2 ANQGSEA. This CDR3 has 15 residues. V shed 7 bases and J 4 bases; nucleotides not matched to a gene: 13. V usage is TRBV29-1 and J usage is TRBJ2-1; 7 nucleotides match TRBD2. The receptor comes from a woman aged 25 to 39 with type 1 diabetes. Sequenced sample: central memory CD4+ T cells from blood. CDR3 region: CSGKKASGVYNEQFF. In DNA form, the CDR3 reads TGCAGCGGTAAGAAGGCAAGCGGGGTTTACAATGAGCAGTTCTTC.